The present T cell receptor (beta chain) was sequenced within a study of OX40 agonist ivuxolimab in advanced cancers. Looking at the study overall: Ivuxolimab was an agonistic, fully human IgG2 monoclonal antibody directed against OX40 (CD134), a costimulatory receptor. In the dose-escalation cohort, approximately 82% of patients were male, and the mean age was around 60 years, with a range of about 23 to 85. The paper describes the monotherapy dose-escalation part (N ≈ 51 patients) of the phase I trial of ivuxolimab. Intravenous ivuxolimab was administered to patients every 2 weeks at six dose levels: 0.01, 0.1, 0.3, 1.5, 3 and 10 mg/kg. Patients were allowed to have had prior anti-PD-1, anti-PD-L1 or anti-CTLA-4 therapy, and 40% of the dose-escalation patients had been treated with checkpoint inhibitors. Partial responses occurred in three dose-escalation patients: two with cutaneous melanoma and one with hepatocellular carcinoma. Peripheral TCRbeta sequencing was intended to test whether TCR sequence diversity was altered and clonal T-cell expansion was caused by ivuxolimab. Among the roughly 54 dose-escalation patients, around 20 had hepatocellular carcinoma, about 15 melanoma, 9 renal cell carcinoma and 9 head and neck cancer.

Genomic DNA was isolated from the sorted cells so that the TCRbeta CDR3 region could be sequenced. The immunoSEQ Assay was used to sequence the TCRbeta CDR3 regions. The table comes from immuneACCESS by way of TCRdb, which keeps in-frame sequences with V and J called. Part of the clones is missing from these tables; in studies checked, under half for an unresolved V gene and the rest for unknown reasons. The sample contains just over 20,000 clones, more than 65% of them found a single time. Approximately 9.7% of the sample comes from the top ten. On the study overall, not on this receptor specifically: At doses from 0.1 to 3.0 mg/kg, clonal expansion was seen in both CD4+ and CD8+ blood T cells between baseline and week 6. Low levels of normalized T-cell clonal expansion were also seen in some nonresponding patients. The antigen specificity of the clonally expanded peripheral T cells was not determined. In partial responders in the 0.1-3.0 mg/kg groups, normalized peripheral clonal expansion was found to be among the lowest, especially among CD8+ T cells. After ivuxolimab, expanded clones were on average more numerous among CD8+ T cells than among CD4+ T cells.

Unmatched junction bases come to 5, with V trimmed by 5 bases and J by 6 bases. As encoded in the germline V gene, CDR1 is LGHNA while CDR2 is YNFKEQ. Spanning cysteine to phenylalanine, the CDR3 consists of 14 amino acids. Only CDR3 DNA remains: 42 bases, in frame from the first base. The trial excluded patients who had a history of autoimmune disease or who were on systemic immunosuppression. Peripheral blood for TCR sequencing was collected from all dose cohorts at baseline, on cycle 4 day 1, and on cycle 7 day 1. Samples were obtained from an open-label, multicenter, first-in-human phase I dose-escalation trial of ivuxolimab. Adults with locally advanced or metastatic melanoma, renal cell, hepatocellular, or head and neck squamous cell carcinoma were enrolled in the trial. Before TCR sequencing, CD4+ T cells and CD8+ T cells from peripheral blood were sorted into separate populations. A word on this clone: It has no known antigen specificity. No per-base quality is available; no much larger clone lies one base away.

The sequence joins TRBV4-2 to TRBJ1-2; the junction holds 11 bases that match TRBD1. The clonotype was recovered from an adult with an advanced solid tumor such as melanoma, head and neck, liver or kidney cancer. This specimen was CD4+ or CD8+ T cells sorted from blood, taken in a trial of the OX40 agonist ivuxolimab. This receptor carries the CDR3 CASSLGTGGDGYTF. The sequenced DNA: TGTGCCAGCAGCTTGGGGACAGGGGGAGATGGCTACACCTTC.